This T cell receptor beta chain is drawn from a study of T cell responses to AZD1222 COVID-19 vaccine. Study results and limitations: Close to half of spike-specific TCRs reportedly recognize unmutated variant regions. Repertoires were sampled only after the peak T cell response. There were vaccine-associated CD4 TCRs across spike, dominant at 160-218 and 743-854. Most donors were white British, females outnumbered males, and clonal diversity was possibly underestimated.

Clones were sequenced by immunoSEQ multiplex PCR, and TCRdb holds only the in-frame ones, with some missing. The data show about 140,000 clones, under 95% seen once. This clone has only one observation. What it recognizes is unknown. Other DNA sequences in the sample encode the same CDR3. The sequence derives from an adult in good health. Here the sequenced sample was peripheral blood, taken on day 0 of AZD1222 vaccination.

DNA for the CDR3: TGTGCCAGCAGTTACTCCGGGGGGGCTTACAATGAGCAGTTCTTC. This codes for CASSYSGGAYNEQFF. The chain combines TRBV6-5 with TRBJ2-1; 8 positions agree with TRBD2. Germline V CDR1 and CDR2: MNHEY, SVGAGI. The V segment lost 0 bases and the J segment 4 bases; nucleotides outside the gene matches: 2. CDR3 length: 15 residues.